This TCR beta chain came from a study of T cells in Graves' hyperthyroidism and ophthalmopathy. This clonotype was counted between two and nine times. Germline-derived CDR1 and CDR2 are SEHNR and FQNEAQ (reference sequence). The CDR3 contains 16 residues. V trimming: 6 bases; J trimming: 0 bases; junction bases outside the gene matches: 8. Researchers amplified the TCR beta CDR3 regions from RNA transcripts. HTBI primers drove first-round RT-PCR of the TCR CDR3. TCRdb used MiXCR to reprocess the multiplex PCR reads, holding one entry per CDR3 protein. The table shows 750,000 to 950,000 distinct CDR3 sequences, with approximately 40% occurring only once.

The TCR was taken from a man younger than 35 with Graves' hyperthyroidism. The chain employs TRBV7-9 and TRBJ1-1, with 9 bases fitting TRBD1. The sample consisted of blood. Here the CDR3 DNA reads TGTGCCAGCAGTCCTGGGACAGGGAGTATGAACACTGAAGCTTTCTTT. Its translation: CASSPGTGSMNTEAFF.